This passage covers 8 T cell receptor beta chains from one sample sequenced in a study of blood T cell repertoires in COVID-19. The data were produced by immunoSEQ multiplex PCR, yet TCRdb's version contains in-frame clones alone and is incomplete. The sample lists 30,000 to 50,000 clones; around 87% were seen once. The specimen sequenced was peripheral blood. The receptors stem from a man in his fifties with active or convalescent COVID-19.

This clone turned up a few times. The chain recombines TRBV25-1 with TRBJ2-1; TRBD2 is a possible D gene (6 bases). The length of the CDR3 is 13 residues. V was clipped by 5 bases and J by 4 bases, with 9 bases between them. Looked up from germline, CDR1 is MGHDK and CDR2 is SYGVNS. CDR3 bases: TGTGCCAGCAGTTTGGCGGGGTACAATGAGCAGTTCTTC. Its translation: CASSLAGYNEQFF.

The chain employs TRBV7-6 and TRBJ2-1, with 11 bases aligning to TRBD2. Germline assignment: CDR1 SGHVS and CDR2 FNYEAQ. Losses at the gene ends were 3 bases for V and 4 bases for J; bases not matched to a gene: 5. This CDR3 spans 16 amino acids. In nucleotides, the CDR3 is TGTGCCAGCAGCTTGACTAGCGGGACCTCTTACAATGAGCAGTTCTTC. This encodes CASSLTSGTSYNEQFF. Combining the CDR3 with reference TRBV7-6 and TRBJ2-1 gives the whole variable domain GAGVSQSPRYKVTKRGQDVALRCDPISGHVSLYWYRQALGQGPEFLTYFNYEAQQDKSGLPNDRFSAERPEGSISTLTIQRTEQRDSAMYRCASSLTSGTSYNEQFFGPGTRLTVL.

The rearrangement joins TRBV5-4 to TRBJ1-1; D is unresolved. Germline V lookup: CDR1 SGHNT, CDR2 YYREEE (reference sequence). CDR3 length: 15 residues. The ends were cut back, 0 bases at V and 0 bases at J, with 9 bases in the middle. The CDR3 here is CASSLGEIMNTEAFF. DNA for the CDR3: TGTGCCAGCAGCTTGGGAGAAATTATGAACACTGAAGCTTTCTTT.

The chain links TRBV5-5 to TRBJ1-2, with 7 bases identical to TRBD1. The trim removed 2 bases at V and 1 base at J, leaving 5 bases unmatched. The CDR3 runs to 15 residues. Germline V gene data show CDR1 as SGHKS and CDR2 as YYEKEE (reference sequence). The CDR3 region has the DNA TGTGCCAGCAGCTTTCCGGGACAGCATAACTATGGCTACACCTTC. This translates into CASSFPGQHNYGYTF.

In this sample, this clone turned up once. The chain uses TRBV28 and TRBJ1-5; 7 positions agree with TRBD1. Per germline, CDR1 MDHEN and CDR2 SYDVKM. Losses at the gene ends were 1 base for V and 7 bases for J; bases not matched to a gene: 4. This CDR3 contains 14 residues. The CDR3 nucleotides read TGTGCCAGCAGTTTATCAGGGGGTCAGCAGCCCCAGCATTTT. This encodes CASSLSGGQQPQHF.

The sample holds one count of this clone. The chain employs TRBV27 and TRBJ2-5; TRBD1 matches 8 bases. From germline, CDR1 is MNHEY and CDR2 SMNVEV (reference sequence). The CDR3 has 15 amino acids. V shed 7 bases and J 1 base; nucleotides not matched to a gene: 8. This CDR3 is CASKAGGNLQETQYF. As DNA, the CDR3 is TGTGCCAGCAAAGCAGGGGGCAACCTCCAAGAGACCCAGTACTTC.

This clone was recorded only once. The chain couples TRBV18 to TRBJ2-1, with 9 bases lining up with TRBD1. Germline trimming cut 3 bases from V and 4 bases from J; bases unmatched to any gene: 13. Germline V gene lookup returns CDR1 KGHSH and CDR2 LQKENI. The CDR3 length is 18 residues. As DNA, the CDR3 is TGTGCCAGCTCACCCCCAGGGGGACAGGGTCCCCAATACAATGAGCAGTTCTTC. This sequence encodes CASSPPGGQGPQYNEQFF.

The chain links TRBV21-1 to TRBJ2-2; the table gives TRBD2 as D, unverified against the DNA. TRBV21-1 corresponds to a pseudogene. The CDR3 loop spans 15 amino acids. The DNA of the CDR3 is TGTGCCAGCAGCAAAGGGAGGGGTTGGACCGGGGAGCTGTTTTTT. Its protein is CASSKGRGWTGELFF.